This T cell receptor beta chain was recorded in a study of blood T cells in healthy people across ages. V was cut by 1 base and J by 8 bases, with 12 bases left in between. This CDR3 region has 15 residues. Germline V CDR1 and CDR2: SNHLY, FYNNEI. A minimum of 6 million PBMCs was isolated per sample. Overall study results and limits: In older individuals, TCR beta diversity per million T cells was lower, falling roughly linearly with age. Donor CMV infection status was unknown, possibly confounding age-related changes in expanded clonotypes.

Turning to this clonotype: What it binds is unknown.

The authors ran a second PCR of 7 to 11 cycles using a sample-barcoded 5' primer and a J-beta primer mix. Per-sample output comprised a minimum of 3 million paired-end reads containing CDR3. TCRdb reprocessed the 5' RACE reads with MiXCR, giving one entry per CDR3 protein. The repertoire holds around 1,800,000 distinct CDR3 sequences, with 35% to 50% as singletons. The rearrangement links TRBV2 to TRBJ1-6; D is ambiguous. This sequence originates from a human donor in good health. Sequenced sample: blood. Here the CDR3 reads CASSEGVYQDSPLHF. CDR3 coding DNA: TGTGCCAGCAGTGAAGGGGTATATCAGGATTCACCCCTCCACTTT.